These 17 T cell receptor beta chains were all obtained from the same sample, sequenced in a study of shared clonotypes between healthy human individuals. CD45RO-negative, CCR7-positively selected cells formed the naive CD8 fraction, excluding terminally differentiated effector memory CD45RA+ cells. Here immunoSEQ multiplex PCR was the method, and the copy in TCRdb shows in-frame clones only, minus some. The table shows 1.5 million to 2.5 million clones, with about 95% occurring only once. The specimen was naive CD8+ T cells sorted from blood. The receptor source for this set is a man between 18 and 35 years old in good health.

V usage is TRBV19 and J usage is TRBJ1-1; D is undetermined. V lost 2 bases and J 1 base, leaving 5 bases between the germline ends. The CDR3 length is 13 residues. Germline V gene sequence: CDR1 LNHDA, CDR2 SQIVND (reference sequence). CDR3 DNA sequence: TGTGCCAGTAGTATAATGCCGAACACTGAAGCTTTCTTT. Amino acids: CASSIMPNTEAFF.

This chain links TRBV9 with TRBJ2-7; D is unresolved. V lost 0 bases and J 6 bases, leaving 10 bases between the germline ends. The CDR3 totals 13 residues. In germline, CDR1 is SGDLS, CDR2 YYNGEE. The CDR3 is CASSVDLNTEQYF. The CDR3 coding sequence is TGTGCCAGCAGCGTAGATTTAAACACCGAGCAGTACTTC.

The sample holds one count of this clone. The rearrangement links TRBV28 to TRBJ1-1; D is ambiguous. This CDR3 is built from 11 residues. Deletions cut 7 bases from V and 3 bases from J, with 6 bases between. Germline V gene data show CDR1 as MDHEN and CDR2 as SYDVKM. CDR3 nucleotide sequence: TGTGCCAGCACCGGGTACACTGAAGCTTTCTTT. Translated: CASTGYTEAFF.

On this clone itself: Other nucleotide sequences in the sample specify the same CDR3. The V and J genes are TRBV7-9 and TRBJ1-1; D perhaps matches TRBD1 (5 bases). Trimming pared 4 bases from V and 8 bases from J, leaving 8 bases between. Germline CDR1 is SEHNR and CDR2 is FQNEAQ (reference sequence). The CDR3 is 11 amino acids. CDR3 sequence reads: CASSSRTEAFF. CDR3 sequence (DNA): TGTGCCAGCAGCTCGCGGACAGAAGCTTTCTTT.

The chain employs TRBV6-1 and TRBJ2-3, with a possible D match to TRBD1 (6 bases). Trimming stripped 6 bases from V and 6 bases from J, with 10 bases between. CDR3 length: 12 amino acids. Germline-derived CDR1 and CDR2 are MNHNS and SASEGT. CDR3 DNA sequence: TGTGCCAGCAGGACAGGATGGGATACGCAGTATTTT. It encodes CASRTGWDTQYF.

This chain joins TRBV13 and TRBJ2-5; D is undetermined. Germline CDR1 and CDR2: PRHDT and FYEKMQ (reference sequence). This CDR3 has 15 amino acids. Deletions cut 5 bases from V and 0 bases from J, with 13 bases between. CDR3 amino acids: CASSGGPPYQETQYF. In DNA, the CDR3 is TGTGCCAGCAGCGGTGGACCGCCGTACCAAGAGACCCAGTACTTC.

This rearrangement joins TRBV7-9 to TRBJ1-6; D is ambiguous. V lost 8 bases and J lost 4, with 15 bases in between. This CDR3 has 15 residues. Germline V gene lookup returns CDR1 SEHNR and CDR2 FQNEAQ (reference sequence). The CDR3 spells CASAPAGVYNSPLHF. The CDR3 nucleotides are TGTGCCAGCGCCCCGGCAGGAGTTTATAATTCACCCCTCCACTTT.

In DNA, the CDR3 is TGTGCCAGCAGTTTGGGGGTGGGGACTCCCTTTCACGAGCAGTACTTC. As protein: CASSLGVGTPFHEQYF. The chain joins TRBV27 to TRBJ2-7; D perhaps matches TRBD2 (6 bases). This CDR3 contains 16 residues. Germline CDR1 and CDR2: MNHEY and SMNVEV (reference sequence). Between the trimmed V and J ends, which lost 3 bases and 5 bases, there was a span of 20 bases.

The chain links TRBV5-1 to TRBJ1-2; D perhaps matches TRBD1 (5 bases). CDR3 length: 16 residues. V was trimmed by 4 bases and J by 6 bases, leaving 22 bases between them. CDR1 is SGHRS, CDR2 YFSETQ, per germline. The CDR3: CASSPDDRGGKDGYTF. The CDR3 DNA reads as TGCGCCAGCAGCCCGGACGACCGGGGGGGAAAAGATGGCTACACCTTC.

The chain recombines TRBV7-9 with TRBJ1-4; 7 bases are a match to TRBD1. Germline V gene data show CDR1 as SEHNR and CDR2 as FQNEAQ (reference sequence). The CDR3 consists of 16 residues. The junction had 8 bases not matched to a gene; V was cut back by 5 bases and J by 2 bases. CDR3 protein: CASSQQGWRTNEKLFF. DNA of the CDR3: TGTGCCAGCAGCCAACAGGGGTGGAGGACTAATGAAAAACTGTTTTTT.

The chain links TRBV7-9 to TRBJ1-2; perhaps TRBD1 as D (6 bases). Germline values: CDR1 SEHNR, CDR2 FQNEAQ (reference sequence). Trimming shortened V by 1 base and J by 1 base, and 16 bases separated the two germline ends. The length of the CDR3 is 17 residues. The DNA for the CDR3 is TGTGCCAGCAGCTTAGACCTCACAGGGCTACTTAACTATGGCTACACCTTC. Its protein product is CASSLDLTGLLNYGYTF.

The chain couples TRBV6-1 to TRBJ1-4; TRBD1 agrees at 10 bases. The CDR3 extends over 15 amino acids. V gave up 3 bases and J gave up 6 bases; unmatched junction bases: 4. Germline V CDR1 and CDR2: MNHNS, SASEGT. The CDR3, as DNA: TGTGCCAGCAGTGAGTGGACAGGGGGTGATGAAAAACTGTTTTTT. Encoded protein: CASSEWTGGDEKLFF.

The rearrangement links TRBV27 to TRBJ1-5; D gene unclear. Per germline, CDR1 MNHEY and CDR2 SMNVEV (reference sequence). The CDR3 is 15 residues long. The V end lost 6 bases, the J end lost 0 bases, and 12 bases lay between the germline ends. This chain's CDR3 is CASRTLTDSNQPQHF. The CDR3 DNA follows: TGTGCCAGCAGAACACTGACCGATAGCAATCAGCCCCAGCATTTT.

The V gene is TRBV5-1, the J gene TRBJ2-5; a possible D gene is TRBD1 (6 bases). CDR1 and CDR2 (germline): SGHRS, YFSETQ. The CDR3 length is 14 residues. The germline V and J ends were trimmed by 5 bases and 2 bases, with 13 bases remaining between them. The CDR3 nucleotides read TGCGCCAGCAGTCCAGACAGGAGACAAGAGACCCAGTACTTC. Translation: CASSPDRRQETQYF.

The chain links TRBV29-1 to TRBJ1-1, with D maybe TRBD1 (5 bases). This CDR3 is built from 14 residues. Germline V gene lookup returns CDR1 SQVTM and CDR2 ANQGSEA. V was cut by 8 bases and J by 0 bases, with 16 bases left in between. The CDR3 reads CSFHPGGVNTEAFF. DNA for the CDR3: TGCAGCTTCCACCCGGGGGGGGTGAACACTGAAGCTTTCTTT.

The chain combines TRBV15 with TRBJ2-2; tentative D call: TRBD1 (5 bases). Deletions cut 0 bases from V and 5 bases from J, with 16 bases between. CDR1 LNHNV and CDR2 YYDKDF come from the germline V gene (reference sequence). The CDR3 sequence is 17 residues long. This CDR3 reads CATSRDKSVGATGELFF. CDR3 in DNA: TGTGCCACCAGCAGAGATAAATCAGTAGGGGCTACCGGGGAGCTGTTTTTT. The complete variable domain, with remaining parts taken from reference TRBV15 and TRBJ2-2, reads DAMVIQNPRYQVTQFGKPVTLSCSQTLNHNVMYWYQQKSSQAPKLLFHYYDKDFNNEADTPDNFQSRRPNTSFCFLDIRSPGLGDTAMYLCATSRDKSVGATGELFFGEGSRLTVL.

The chain employs TRBV6-1 and TRBJ2-7; possible D gene TRBD1, 6 bases. There are 15 residues in the CDR3. CDR1 and CDR2 from the germline V gene are MNHNS and SASEGT. The V gene lost 1 base and the J gene lost 3 bases, with 13 bases spanning the gap. The CDR3 here is CASSEVDRSYYEQYF. In nucleotides, the CDR3 is TGTGCCAGCAGTGAAGTCGACAGGTCGTACTACGAGCAGTACTTC.